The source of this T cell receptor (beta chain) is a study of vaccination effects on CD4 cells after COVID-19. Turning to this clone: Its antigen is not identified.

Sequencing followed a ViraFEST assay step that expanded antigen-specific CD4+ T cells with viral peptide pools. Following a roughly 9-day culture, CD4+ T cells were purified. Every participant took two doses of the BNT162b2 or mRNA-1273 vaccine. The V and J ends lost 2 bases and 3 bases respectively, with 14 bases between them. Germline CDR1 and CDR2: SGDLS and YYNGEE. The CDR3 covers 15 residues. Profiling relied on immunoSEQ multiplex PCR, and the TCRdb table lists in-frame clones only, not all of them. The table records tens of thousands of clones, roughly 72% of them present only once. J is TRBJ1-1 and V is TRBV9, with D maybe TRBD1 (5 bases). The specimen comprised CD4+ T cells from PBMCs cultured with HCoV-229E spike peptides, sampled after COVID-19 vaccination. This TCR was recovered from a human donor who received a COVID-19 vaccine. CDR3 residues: CASSVGTGGDTEAFF. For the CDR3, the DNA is TGTGCCAGCAGCGTTGGGACGGGAGGGGACACTGAAGCTTTCTTT.